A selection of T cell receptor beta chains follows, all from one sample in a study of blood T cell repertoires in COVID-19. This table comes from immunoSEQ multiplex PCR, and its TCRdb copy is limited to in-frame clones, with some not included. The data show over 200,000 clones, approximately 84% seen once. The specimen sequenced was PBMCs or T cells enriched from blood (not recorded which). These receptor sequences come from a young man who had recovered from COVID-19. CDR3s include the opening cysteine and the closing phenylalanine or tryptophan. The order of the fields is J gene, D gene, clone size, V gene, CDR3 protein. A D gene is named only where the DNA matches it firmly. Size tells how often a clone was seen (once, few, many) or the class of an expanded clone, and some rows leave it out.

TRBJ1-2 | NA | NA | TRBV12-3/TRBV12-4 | CASRIRTVHGYTF
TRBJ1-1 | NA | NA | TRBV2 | CASKNSNTEAFF
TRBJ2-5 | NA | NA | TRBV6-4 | CASSEVSVYQETQYF
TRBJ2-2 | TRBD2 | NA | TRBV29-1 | CSVAGLKNTGELFF
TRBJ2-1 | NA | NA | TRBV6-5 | CASTAQYNEQFF
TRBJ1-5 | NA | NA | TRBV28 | CASRHDMRGINQPQHF
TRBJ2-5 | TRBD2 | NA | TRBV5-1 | CASSSTLAGGMDTQYF
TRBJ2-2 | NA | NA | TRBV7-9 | CASSLILSESGELFF
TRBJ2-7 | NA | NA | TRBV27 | CASSFWGTGHNEQYF
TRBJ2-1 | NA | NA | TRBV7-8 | CASSFTNYNEQFF
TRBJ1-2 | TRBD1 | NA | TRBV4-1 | CASSQGPTGTGFYGYTF
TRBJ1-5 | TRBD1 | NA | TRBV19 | CASRGDRDYSNQPQHF
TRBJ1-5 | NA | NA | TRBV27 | CASSYGWNQPQHF
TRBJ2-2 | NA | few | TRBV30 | CAWKLSRAGELFF
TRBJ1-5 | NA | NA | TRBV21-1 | CASTVRFEPNQPQHF
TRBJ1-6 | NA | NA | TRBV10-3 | CATVATSSYNSPLHF
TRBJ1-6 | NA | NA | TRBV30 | CAWRDIIDSPLHF
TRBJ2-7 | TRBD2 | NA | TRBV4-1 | CASSQSTSGNSYEQYF
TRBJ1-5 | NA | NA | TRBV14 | CASSQDFLPGSWQPQHF
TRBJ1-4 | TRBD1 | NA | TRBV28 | CASSWQGAINEKLFF
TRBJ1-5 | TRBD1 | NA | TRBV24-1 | CATSDLDRDRGFQPQHF
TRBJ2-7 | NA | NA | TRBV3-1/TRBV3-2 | CASSHGGTSYEQYF
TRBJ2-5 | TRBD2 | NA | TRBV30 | CAWSGLAGGYQETQYF
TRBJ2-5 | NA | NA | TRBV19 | CASSQDSEGGQETQYF
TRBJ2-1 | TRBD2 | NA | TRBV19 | CASSISGTSVYEQFF
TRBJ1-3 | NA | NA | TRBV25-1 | CASRASGNTIYF
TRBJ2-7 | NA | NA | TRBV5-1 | CASSLAGGSYEQYF